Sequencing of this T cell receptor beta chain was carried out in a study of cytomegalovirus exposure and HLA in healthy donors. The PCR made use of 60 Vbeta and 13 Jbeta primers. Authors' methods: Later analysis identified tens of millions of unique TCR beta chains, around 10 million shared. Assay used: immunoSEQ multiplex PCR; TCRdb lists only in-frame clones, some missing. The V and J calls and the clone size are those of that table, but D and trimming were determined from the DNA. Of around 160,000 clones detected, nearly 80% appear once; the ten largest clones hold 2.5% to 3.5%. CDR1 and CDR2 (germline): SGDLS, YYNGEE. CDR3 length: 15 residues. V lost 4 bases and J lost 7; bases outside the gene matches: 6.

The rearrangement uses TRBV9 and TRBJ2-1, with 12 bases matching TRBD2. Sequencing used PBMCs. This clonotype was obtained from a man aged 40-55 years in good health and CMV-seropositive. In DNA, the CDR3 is TGTGCCAGCAGCCTCGGACTAGCGGGGATTAATGAGCAGTTCTTC. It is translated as CASSLGLAGINEQFF.